A selection of T cell receptor beta chains follows, all from one sample in a study of OX40 agonist ivuxolimab in advanced cancers. The repertoire was sequenced with immunoSEQ multiplex PCR; TCRdb's copy has only in-frame clones and lacks some. The table has fewer than 55,000 clones, approximately 78% seen once. The source material was CD4+ or CD8+ T cells sorted from blood, sampled in a trial of the OX40 agonist ivuxolimab. The receptors originated from an adult with an advanced solid tumor such as melanoma, head and neck, liver or kidney cancer. CDR3s include the opening cysteine and the closing phenylalanine or tryptophan. Fields, in order: V gene, D gene, clone size, J gene, CDR3 DNA, CDR3 protein. The D gene is left open where the match is weak. The size field is filled for only some rows; it gives once, few, many or a size class.

>TRBV15|TRBD1|once|TRBJ1-2
TGTGCCACCAGCCGACAGGGGCAGATGGGCTATGGCTACACCTTC
CATSRQGQMGYGYTF
>TRBV11-3|-|-|TRBJ2-2
TGTGCCAGCAGCTTAGATTCTAGGCACGCAAGTTTT
CASSLDSRHASF
>TRBV27|-|-|TRBJ2-7
TGTGCCGGCAGCCCTTCTGGAGAGCAGTACTTC
CAGSPSGEQYF
>TRBV10-1|TRBD1|-|TRBJ2-5
TGCGCCAGCAGTGGGGACAGCAAAGAGACCCAGTACTTC
CASSGDSKETQYF
>TRBV5-1|-|-|TRBJ1-2
TGCGCCAGCAGCCCGGGAGTCTATGGCTACACCTTC
CASSPGVYGYTF
>TRBV10-3|-|-|TRBJ2-5
TGTGCCATCAGTGAGCCGGGACTTCCGCAAGAGACCCAGTACTTC
CAISEPGLPQETQYF
>TRBV28|TRBD1|-|TRBJ1-1
TGTGCCAGCAGTAAAGACAGGGGTGGTGTGAACACTGAAGCTTTCTTT
CASSKDRGGVNTEAFF
>TRBV6-5|TRBD1|-|TRBJ1-1
TGTGCCAGCAGTTTCGAACGAGGGGGCGGGACTGAAGCTTTCTTT
CASSFERGGGTEAFF
>TRBV4-1|-|-|TRBJ2-7
TGCGCCAGCAGCCAAGATGGAAGAGGAACCGAGCAGTACTTC
CASSQDGRGTEQYF
>TRBV2|TRBD1|-|TRBJ1-1
TGTGCCAGCAGCCGGACAGGGGGCAGGACTGAAGCTTTCTTT
CASSRTGGRTEAFF
>TRBV27|-|-|TRBJ1-2
TGTGCCAGCAGCCCCCGGGGAGAGATGAACTATGGCTACACCTTC
CASSPRGEMNYGYTF
>TRBV21-1|-|-|TRBJ2-3
TGTGCCAGCAGCAAGAGCGCAGATACGCAGTATTTT
CASSKSADTQYF
>TRBV19|-|-|TRBJ1-1
TGTGCCAGCACGACGGGACGGAACACTGAAGCTTTCTTT
CASTTGRNTEAFF
>TRBV19|-|-|TRBJ2-3
TGTGCCAGTAGTATCAGCGGTGGGCCGGGCACAGATACGCAGTATTTT
CASSISGGPGTDTQYF
>TRBV7-2|TRBD1|-|TRBJ1-1
TGTGCCAGCAGCCTGACAGGGGGCTTAAGGAACACTGAAGCTTTCTTT
CASSLTGGLRNTEAFF
>TRBV5-1|TRBD2|-|TRBJ2-5
TGCGCCAGCAGCCCTGGACTAGCGGGGGCCGGGGAGGAGACCCAGTACTTC
CASSPGLAGAGEETQYF
>TRBV6-1|-|-|TRBJ2-7
TGTGCCCTCGCGGGGAACAGGGCAGAAGAGCAGTACTTC
CALAGNRAEEQYF
>TRBV7-6|-|-|TRBJ2-4
TGTGCCAGCAGCTTAGGGCGGGGATTCGACATTCAGTACTTC
CASSLGRGFDIQYF
>TRBV9|TRBD1|-|TRBJ1-1
TGTGCCAGCAGCGTAGCAATAGGTGACAGGGGAGCTTTCTTT
CASSVAIGDRGAFF
>TRBV9|TRBD2|-|TRBJ2-1
TGTGCCAGCAGCGGGTTTAGCGGGGGGGCAAAAAATGAGCAGTTCTTC
CASSGFSGGAKNEQFF
>TRBV5-1|TRBD2|once|TRBJ2-1
TGCGCCAGCAGCCTACCTAGCGGGTCCGGCAATGAGCAGTTCTTC
CASSLPSGSGNEQFF
>TRBV7-8|-|-|TRBJ2-7
TGTGCCAGCAGCTTAGGCCGGGACCTCCCATACGAGCAGTACTTC
CASSLGRDLPYEQYF
>TRBV6-5|-|once|TRBJ1-3
TGTGCCAGCAGTTTATACCGGACAGCCTCTGGAAACACCATATATTTT
CASSLYRTASGNTIYF
>TRBV19|-|-|TRBJ2-5
TGTGCCAGTAGTACCCAACAGGGCCCAGAGACCCAGTACTTC
CASSTQQGPETQYF
>TRBV6-5|-|-|TRBJ1-1
TGTGCCAGCAGTTACGCTGTATATGAAGCTTTCTTT
CASSYAVYEAFF
>TRBV2|TRBD1|-|TRBJ2-2
TGTGCCAGCAGGGGACAGGGCTCTACCGGGGAGCTGTTTTTT
CASRGQGSTGELFF
>TRBV7-9|-|few|TRBJ2-1
TGTGCCAGCAGCTTAGCTCGTCAGTTAGGTGAGCAGTTCTTC
CASSLARQLGEQFF
>TRBV2|-|-|TRBJ2-1
TGTGCCAGCAGCCCACTGGTCTCTTACAATGAGCAGTTCTTC
CASSPLVSYNEQFF
>TRBV14|TRBD1|-|TRBJ1-4
TGTGCCAGCAGCACAGACAGGGGCGGTTATGAAAAACTGTTTTTT
CASSTDRGGYEKLFF
>TRBV19|-|-|TRBJ2-3
TGTGCCAGTAGTTCTCGGTTGAACACAGATACGCAGTATTTT
CASSSRLNTDTQYF
>TRBV19|-|-|TRBJ1-5
TGTGCCAGTAGGCCAACTCAGGGGACCCGCAATCAGCCCCAGCATTTT
CASRPTQGTRNQPQHF
>TRBV14|-|-|TRBJ2-7
TGTGCCAGCAGACGGACGGGCTCCTACGAGCAGTACTTC
CASRRTGSYEQYF
>TRBV27|TRBD2|-|TRBJ2-5
TGTGCCAGCAGAAGTTGGGCTAGCGGCCAAGAGACCCAGTACTTC
CASRSWASGQETQYF
>TRBV11-2|-|-|TRBJ1-6
TGTGCCAGCAGCTTACTGGATAATTCACCCCTCCACTTT
CASSLLDNSPLHF
>TRBV7-9|-|-|TRBJ2-7
TGTGCCAGCAGCTTAGGGCAGGGAGGTTTTTTGGACGAGCAGTACTTC
CASSLGQGGFLDEQYF
>TRBV6-6|-|-|TRBJ2-2
TGTGCCAGCAGCCCCCAGGGGGGGCGGTCCGGGGAGCTGTTTTTT
CASSPQGGRSGELFF
>TRBV11-3|TRBD1|-|TRBJ2-7
TGTGCCAGCAGCTCCGGGACAGGGTCCTACGAGCAGTACTTC
CASSSGTGSYEQYF
>TRBV19|-|few|TRBJ1-5
TGTGCCAGTAGTATCACAAGTAGTCAGCCCCAGCATTTT
CASSITSSQPQHF
>TRBV10-2|TRBD2|few|TRBJ2-7
TGCGCCAGCACTCCGACTAGCGGGGAGATCTACGAGCAGTACTTC
CASTPTSGEIYEQYF
>TRBV29-1|-|few|TRBJ2-3
TGCAGCGTTGCGGGCAGGGTAACAGATACGCAGTATTTT
CSVAGRVTDTQYF
>TRBV7-9|TRBD2|few|TRBJ2-7
TGTGCCAGCAGCTTAGCGGTTAGCGGGGGGAGCTACGAGCAGTACTTC
CASSLAVSGGSYEQYF
>TRBV6-4|TRBD1|-|TRBJ2-3
TGTGCCAGCAGCCTTGGACAGGAACCAAGCACAGATACGCAGTATTTT
CASSLGQEPSTDTQYF
>TRBV4-2|-|few|TRBJ2-5
TGTGCCAGCAGCCAAGACGCGGGGTCAGAAGAGACCCAGTACTTC
CASSQDAGSEETQYF
>TRBV28|-|-|TRBJ2-3
TGTGCCAGCGGCGTACGGGTCGGCACAGATACGCAGTATTTT
CASGVRVGTDTQYF
>TRBV6-1|-|-|TRBJ1-2
TGTGCCAGCAGTGAAGCGATTTTGGGATTCGGCGGCTACACCTTC
CASSEAILGFGGYTF
>TRBV19|-|-|TRBJ1-5
TGTGCCAGTAGTACCCGATTTATTCTCAATCAGCCCCAGCATTTT
CASSTRFILNQPQHF
>TRBV27|TRBD1|once|TRBJ2-1
TGTGCCAGCAGCCGAGGACAGGGCTCCTACAATGAGCAGTTCTTC
CASSRGQGSYNEQFF
>TRBV5-4|-|-|TRBJ2-2
TGTGCCAGCAGCCCTGGGGGACACAACACCGGGGAGCTGTTTTTT
CASSPGGHNTGELFF
>TRBV7-9|-|-|TRBJ2-3
TGTGCCAACTCTGGGTCGCGAGTCACAGATACGCAGTATTTT
CANSGSRVTDTQYF
>TRBV2|-|-|TRBJ1-5
TGCGCCAGCAGTGCAGGGCAGGCTCAGCCCCAGCATTTT
CASSAGQAQPQHF
>TRBV7-9|-|few|TRBJ1-1
TGTGCCAGCAGCGCAGGGGTCACTGAAGCTTTCTTT
CASSAGVTEAFF
>TRBV18|-|few|TRBJ2-2
TGTGCCAGCTCACAGTTCCATGGCGGGGAGCTGTTTTTT
CASSQFHGGELFF
>TRBV7-9|TRBD2|few|TRBJ2-3
TGTGCCAGCAGCTTAGGGGCTAGCGGGGGGCTGACAGATACGCAGTATTTT
CASSLGASGGLTDTQYF
>TRBV5-1|-|few|TRBJ1-4
TGCGCCAGCAGCTTGGCCGGTGGGCAGTCGGGTGAAAAACTGTTTTTT
CASSLAGGQSGEKLFF
>TRBV6-5|-|-|TRBJ1-1
TGTGCCAGCAGTTACGTGGGGAGCACTGAAGCTTTCTTT
CASSYVGSTEAFF
>TRBV18|-|-|TRBJ2-5
TGTGCCAGCTCACCACCCCCAGGCCAAGAGACCCAGTACTTC
CASSPPPGQETQYF
>TRBV9|TRBD1|-|TRBJ2-5
TGTGCCAGCAGCGCCGACCAGGGGGCGAGGGAGACCCAGTACTTC
CASSADQGARETQYF
>TRBV5-1|TRBD2|-|TRBJ2-3
TGCGCCAGCAGCACACGACTAGCGGGGGGCACAGATACGCAGTATTTT
CASSTRLAGGTDTQYF
>TRBV6-4|-|-|TRBJ2-2
TGTGCCAGCAGTGAGGCGACTATCACCGGGGAGCTGTTTTTT
CASSEATITGELFF
>TRBV6-4|TRBD2|-|TRBJ2-3
TGTGCCAGCACTATAGGACTAGCGGGGTGCACAGATACGCAGTATTTT
CASTIGLAGCTDTQYF